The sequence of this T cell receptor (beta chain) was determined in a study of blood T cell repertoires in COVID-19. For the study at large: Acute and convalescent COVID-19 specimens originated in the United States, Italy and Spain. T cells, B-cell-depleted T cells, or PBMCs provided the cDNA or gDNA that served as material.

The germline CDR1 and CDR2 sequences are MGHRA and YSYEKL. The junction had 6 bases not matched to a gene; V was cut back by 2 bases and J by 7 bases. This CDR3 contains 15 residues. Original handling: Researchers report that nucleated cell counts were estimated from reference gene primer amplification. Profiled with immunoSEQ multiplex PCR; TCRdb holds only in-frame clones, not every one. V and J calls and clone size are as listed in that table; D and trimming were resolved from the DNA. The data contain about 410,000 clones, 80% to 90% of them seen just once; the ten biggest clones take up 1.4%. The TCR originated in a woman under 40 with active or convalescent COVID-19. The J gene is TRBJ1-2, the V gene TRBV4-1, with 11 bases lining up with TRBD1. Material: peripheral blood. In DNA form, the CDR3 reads TGCGCCAGCAGCCAAAGGGACAGGGGGTGGGTTGGCTACACCTTC. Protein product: CASSQRDRGWVGYTF.